This is a list of T cell receptor beta chains from one sample in a study of cytomegalovirus exposure and HLA in healthy donors. The data were produced by immunoSEQ multiplex PCR, yet TCRdb's version contains in-frame clones alone and is incomplete. The table has nearly 200,000 clones, over 75% seen once. Sequences were obtained from PBMCs. Receptor source: a boy aged 2-15 years in good health and CMV-seronegative. Each CDR3 is given with its conserved first and last residue. D genes are given only for firm matches. Size tells how often a clone was seen (once, few, many) or the class of an expanded clone, and some rows leave it out.

>.|.|13|TRBJ1-1|TRBV7-8
CASSLVLNTEAFF
TGTGCCAGCAGCTTAGTCCTAAACACTGAAGCTTTCTTT
>once|TRBD1|16|TRBJ2-3|TRBV5-6
CASSLSGQMNTDTQYF
TGTGCCAGCAGCTTATCGGGACAGATGAACACAGATACGCAGTATTTT
>few|TRBD2|15|TRBJ2-7|TRBV19
CASSTSGGLSYEQYF
TGTGCCAGTAGTACCAGCGGGGGCCTCTCCTACGAGCAGTACTTC
>.|TRBD1|18|TRBJ1-2|TRBV18
CASSPWGQGVNSDYGYTF
TGTGCCAGCTCACCATGGGGACAGGGGGTGAATTCGGACTATGGCTACACCTTC
>.|TRBD1|16|TRBJ2-7|TRBV5-6
CASSVHGQGSFDEQYF
TGTGCCAGCAGCGTACACGGACAGGGGAGTTTCGACGAGCAGTACTTC
>few|TRBD1|13|TRBJ2-2|TRBV29-1
CSVARQGYGELFF
TGCAGCGTGGCCCGACAGGGATACGGGGAGCTGTTTTTT
>.|TRBD2|15|TRBJ2-3|TRBV4-1
CASSLAAGGQDTQYF
TGCGCCAGCAGCCTTGCTGCGGGGGGGCAAGATACGCAGTATTTT
>.|TRBD2|15|TRBJ2-3|TRBV7-3
CASSLGGGRSDTQYF
TGTGCCAGCAGCTTAGGCGGGGGGCGTTCTGATACGCAGTATTTT
>.|.|13|TRBJ1-1|TRBV27
CASSFQKNTEAFF
TGTGCCAGCAGTTTTCAGAAAAACACTGAAGCTTTCTTT
>few|TRBD1|14|TRBJ1-1|TRBV5-8
CASSWDRPHTEAFF
TGTGCCAGCAGCTGGGACAGGCCTCACACTGAAGCTTTCTTT
>.|.|12|TRBJ1-2|TRBV29-1
CSVRLNRAGYTF
TGCAGCGTTAGGCTGAACAGGGCTGGCTACACCTTC
>.|TRBD1|21|TRBJ2-1|TRBV6-4
CASSDSGTGGLGSLFYNEQFF
TGTGCCAGCAGTGACTCGGGGACAGGGGGCTTGGGGTCTCTATTTTACAATGAGCAGTTCTTC
>.|TRBD1|15|TRBJ1-2|TRBV4-1
CASSQGRTGVYGYTF
TGCGCCAGCAGCCAAGGCAGGACAGGGGTCTATGGCTACACCTTC
>.|.|16|TRBJ1-1|TRBV6-6
CASSYPPGHLNTEAFF
TGTGCCAGCAGTTACCCTCCGGGACACCTGAACACTGAAGCTTTCTTT
>.|TRBD2|15|TRBJ2-2|TRBV9
CASSVLAEHTGELFF
TGTGCCAGCAGCGTACTAGCGGAGCACACCGGGGAGCTGTTTTTT
>.|TRBD1|13|TRBJ1-2|TRBV27
CASSSETGVGYTF
TGTGCCAGCAGTTCGGAGACAGGGGTCGGCTACACCTTC
>.|.|17|TRBJ1-1|TRBV19
CASSFLLGGGTRTEAFF
TGTGCCAGTAGTTTTCTCCTAGGGGGGGGGACGCGCACTGAAGCTTTCTTT
>.|.|14|TRBJ2-1|TRBV30
CAWSNGGHPNEQFF
TGTGCCTGGTCTAACGGGGGTCACCCCAATGAGCAGTTCTTC
>.|.|13|TRBJ1-2|TRBV6-6
CASTEGLNYGYTF
TGTGCCAGCACCGAGGGCCTGAACTATGGCTACACCTTC
>few|TRBD1|15|TRBJ2-1|TRBV9
CASSVGTGIDNEQFF
TGTGCCAGCAGCGTCGGGACAGGAATTGACAATGAGCAGTTCTTC
>few|.|17|TRBJ1-1|TRBV4-1
CASSQDKGARIGREAFF
TGCGCCAGCAGCCAAGATAAGGGAGCAAGGATCGGTCGTGAAGCTTTCTTT
>.|TRBD1|13|TRBJ1-6|TRBV7-9
CAIGTGRNSPLHF
TGTGCCATCGGGACAGGGCGTAATTCACCCCTCCACTTT
>.|.|14|TRBJ2-1|TRBV7-2
CASSYRRGGNEQFF
TGTGCCAGCAGCTATAGGAGGGGCGGAAATGAGCAGTTCTTC
>.|.|13|TRBJ1-1|TRBV7-7
CASRLGPNTEAFF
TGTGCTAGCAGGCTTGGGCCGAACACTGAAGCTTTCTTT
>.|.|15|TRBJ1-1|TRBV9
CASSETALMNTEAFF
TGTGCCAGCAGTGAGACAGCTTTAATGAACACTGAAGCTTTCTTT